This TCR beta chain was sequenced for a study of blood T cell repertoires in COVID-19. The wider study: PBMCs, B-cell-depleted T cells, or T cells provided the cDNA or gDNA that made up the material.

V lost 5 bases, J lost 6 bases, and 26 bases lay in between. Germline V gene lookup returns CDR1 MNHEY and CDR2 SMNVEV (reference sequence). This CDR3 spans 18 amino acids. Source study methods: Using reference gene primer amplification, nucleated cell counts were estimated. This table comes from immunoSEQ multiplex PCR, and its TCRdb copy is limited to in-frame clones, with some not included. V and J calls and clone size are those listed in that table; D and trimming were worked out from the DNA. The table shows about 26,000 clones, with roughly 90% occurring only once. The sequenced sample was peripheral blood. The receptor comes from a human donor in a cohort sampled during active COVID-19. The rearrangement links TRBV27 to TRBJ2-1, with TRBD2 as a possible D gene (5 bases). CDR3 protein: CASSTEQNAGVGINEQFF. In DNA form, the CDR3 reads TGTGCCAGCAGTACCGAACAAAACGCGGGCGTCGGGATCAATGAGCAGTTCTTC.